Shown below are 8 T cell receptor beta chains from a single sample sequenced in a study of T cells in Graves' hyperthyroidism and ophthalmopathy. Researchers took RNA transcripts and amplified the TCR beta CDR3 regions from them. In the first-round RT-PCR of the TCR CDR3, the HTBI primer set was used. In TCRdb, the multiplex PCR reads were re-called with MiXCR into one record per CDR3 protein. Here the sample spans about 610,000 distinct CDR3 sequences, about 15% being singletons. Sample: blood. The receptors shown here come from a woman in her thirties or forties with Graves' ophthalmopathy.

The table lists this clonotype with a few counts. This sequence joins TRBV12-3 or TRBV12-4 and TRBJ2-2; tentative D call: TRBD1 (5 bases). The CDR3 covers 15 residues. V was clipped by 3 bases and J by 4 bases, with 12 bases between them. This CDR3 is CASSFAGRSTGELFF. The CDR3, as DNA: TGTGCCAGCAGTTTCGCAGGGCGATCCACCGGGGAGCTGTTTTTT.

J is TRBJ1-1 and V is TRBV30; TRBD1 might be the D (5 bases). The CDR3 runs 15 residues. Per the germline V gene, CDR1 is GTSNPN and CDR2 is SVGIG (reference sequence). V lost 5 bases to trimming and J lost 10 bases, with 26 bases between them. In nucleotides, the CDR3 is TGTGCCTGGGCCTCGGGCCGGACGGTGGGGCAGGTAGCTTTCTTT. Protein: CAWASGRTVGQVAFF.

This chain links TRBV10-3 with TRBJ1-3; D is uncertain. Germline CDR1 ENHRY, CDR2 SYGVKD. The CDR3 covers 15 residues. V was trimmed by 6 bases and J by 0 bases, leaving 12 bases between them. The CDR3: CAIREREPSGNTIYF. CDR3 coding DNA: TGTGCCATCAGAGAGAGGGAACCCTCTGGAAACACCATATATTTT.

In this sample, this clonotype turned up many times. The V call is TRBV2, the J call TRBJ2-6; D is perhaps TRBD1 or TRBD2 (5 bases each). Trimming took 6 bases from V and 0 from J, leaving 15 bases between them. Germline V gene data show CDR1 as SNHLY and CDR2 as FYNNEI. CDR3 length equals 17 residues. The CDR3 bases are TGTGCCAGCAGGAGGGCAGGGTCCAACTCTGGGGCCAACGTCCTGACTTTC. Its translation is CASRRAGSNSGANVLTF.

This clonotype was seen a handful of times. The rearrangement joins TRBV7-8 to TRBJ2-5, with unresolved D. The CDR3 covers 14 residues. V was pared by 8 bases and J by 2 bases, with 15 bases between. Germline CDR1 and CDR2: SGHVS and FQNEAQ. CDR3 coding DNA: TGTGCCAGCGCGACTGACGAGCCACAAGAGACCCAGTACTTC. The encoded protein is CASATDEPQETQYF. Based on the CDR3 plus reference TRBV7-8 and TRBJ2-5, the full variable domain is GAGVSQSPRYKVAKRGQDVALRCDPISGHVSLFWYQQALGQGPEFLTYFQNEAQLDKSGLPSDRFFAERPEGSVSTLKIQRTQQEDSAVYLCASATDEPQETQYFGPGTRLLVL.

CDR3 loop: CASSDGGPGTQYF. The CDR3 DNA reads as TGCGCCAGCAGTGATGGCGGACCGGGGACCCAGTACTTC. J is TRBJ2-5 and V is TRBV10-1; D uncertain. The CDR3 runs to 13 residues. Trimming removed 3 bases at V and 7 bases at J, with 12 bases between. CDR1 and CDR2 from the germline V gene are WNHNN and SYGVQD (reference sequence).

J is TRBJ2-2 and V is TRBV9, with 13 bases fitting TRBD2. V shed 0 bases, J shed 4 bases, and the junction held 3 bases outside the gene matches. Germline values: CDR1 SGDLS, CDR2 YYNGEE. This CDR3 is 17 amino acids long. The CDR3: CASSVGGTSGTTGELFF. Written as DNA, the CDR3 is TGTGCCAGCAGCGTAGGTGGGACTAGCGGGACCACCGGGGAGCTGTTTTTT.

This clonotype was counted many times. The CDR3 sequence is CATRRGRETQYF. CDR3 coding DNA: TGTGCCACCCGGAGGGGTCGAGAGACCCAGTACTTC. The V gene is TRBV2, the J gene TRBJ2-5; perhaps TRBD2 as D (6 bases). The CDR3 is made up of 12 amino acids. Germline values: CDR1 SNHLY, CDR2 FYNNEI. Trimming removed 10 bases at V and 4 bases at J, with 13 bases between.